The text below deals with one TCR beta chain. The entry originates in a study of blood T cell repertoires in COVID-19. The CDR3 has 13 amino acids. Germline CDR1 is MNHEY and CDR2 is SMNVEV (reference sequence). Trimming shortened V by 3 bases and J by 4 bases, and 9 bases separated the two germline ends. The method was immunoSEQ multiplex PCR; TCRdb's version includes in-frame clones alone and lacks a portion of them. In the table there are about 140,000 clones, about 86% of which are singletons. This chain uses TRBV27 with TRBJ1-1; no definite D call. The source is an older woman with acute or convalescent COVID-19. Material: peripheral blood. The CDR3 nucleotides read TGTGCCAGCAGTTTCACAGAGGGCACTGAAGCTTTCTTT. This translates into CASSFTEGTEAFF.